Listed below are T cell receptor beta chains from one sample, sequenced in a study of human T cells and chemical hapten exposure. TCRdb re-analysed the RACE reads in MiXCR, keeping a single row per CDR3 protein. The sample carries over 85,000 distinct CDR3 sequences, 9.5% to 15% recorded once. The sequencing used whole blood, collected in connection with sensitization to the hapten diphenylcyclopropenone (DPC). These receptor sequences come from a woman aged 40 to 50 with alopecia areata. Some clones in this sample may be carry-over from other donors' samples. Each CDR3 is given with its conserved first and last residue. The D gene is left open where the match is weak. A clone size is listed for some rows: how often the clone was seen (once, few, many), or a class if it is expanded.

>TRBJ2-5|many|TRBV19|NA
CASSMTATTQETQYF
TGTGCCAGTAGTATGACCGCGACCACCCAAGAGACCCAGTACTTC
>TRBJ2-7|NA|TRBV7-6|NA
CASSLVPSDEQYF
TGTGCCAGCAGCTTAGTTCCTAGCGACGAGCAGTACTTC
>TRBJ2-1|NA|TRBV29-1|NA
CSVEGSEEQFF
TGCAGCGTTGAAGGGTCAGAGGAGCAGTTCTTC
>TRBJ1-1|NA|TRBV18|NA
CASSLPRRTNTEAFF
TGTGCCAGCTCACTACCACGTAGGACGAACACTGAAGCTTTCTTT
>TRBJ2-5|few|TRBV28|NA
CASSLRLTAKETQYF
TGTGCCAGCAGTTTACGACTAACTGCTAAAGAGACCCAGTACTTC
>TRBJ2-3|NA|TRBV20-1|TRBD1
CSAPPGTGNADTQYF
TGCAGTGCCCCGCCCGGGACAGGGAATGCAGATACGCAGTATTTT
>TRBJ2-1|few|TRBV20-1|NA
CSARDPSTNEQFF
TGCAGTGCTAGAGATCCATCTACAAATGAGCAGTTCTTC
>TRBJ1-2|NA|TRBV6-6|TRBD1
CASSYGTGKYGYTF
TGTGCCAGCAGTTACGGGACAGGGAAGTATGGCTACACCTTC
>TRBJ1-5|NA|TRBV28|NA
CASSSRPQPQHF
TGTGCCAGCAGCTCCCGGCCTCAGCCCCAGCATTTT
>TRBJ2-5|few|TRBV4-2|NA
CASSQGGSRGETQYF
TGTGCCAGCAGCCAAGGGGGTAGCAGGGGAGAGACCCAGTACTTC
>TRBJ2-7|NA|TRBV18|TRBD2
CASSPTGGTYEQYF
TGTGCCAGCTCACCTACGGGGGGAACCTACGAGCAGTACTTC
>TRBJ2-3|few|TRBV25-1|TRBD2
CAVRTGGSDTQYF
TGTGCCGTCAGGACGGGGGGATCAGATACGCAGTATTTT
>TRBJ1-1|few|TRBV19|NA
CASSTFPMQGRGNTEAFF
TGTGCCAGTAGTACTTTCCCCATGCAGGGGCGTGGGAACACTGAAGCTTTCTTT
>TRBJ2-3|NA|TRBV28|NA
CASREGADTQYF
TGTGCCAGCAGGGAAGGCGCAGATACGCAGTATTTT
>TRBJ1-5|NA|TRBV6-2/TRBV6-3|NA
CASSSDPIRNQPQHF
TGTGCCAGCAGTTCCGACCCCATCAGGAATCAGCCCCAGCATTTT
>TRBJ2-1|NA|TRBV20-1|NA
CSAPAPLSGNEQFF
TGCAGTGCCCCCGCCCCTTTATCAGGCAATGAGCAGTTCTTC
>TRBJ2-4|NA|TRBV3-1|NA
CASSQGWGAKNIQYF
TGTGCCAGCAGCCAAGGATGGGGGGCCAAAAACATTCAGTACTTC
>TRBJ2-2|NA|TRBV7-6|NA
CASSLVVGGATGELFF
TGTGCCAGCAGCTTAGTGGTCGGAGGGGCCACCGGGGAGCTGTTTTTT
>TRBJ2-1|many|TRBV6-4|TRBD1
CASSDSTGGYNEQFF
TGTGCCAGCAGTGACTCGACAGGGGGCTACAATGAGCAGTTCTTC
>TRBJ2-2|few|TRBV2|NA
CASSEGRSGGELFF
TGTGCCAGCAGTGAAGGGCGGTCGGGCGGGGAGCTGTTTTTT
>TRBJ2-3|NA|TRBV28|TRBD2
CASIYSGSTDTQYF
TGTGCCAGCATATATAGCGGGAGCACAGATACGCAGTATTTT
>TRBJ2-5|few|TRBV20-1|NA
CSAIGPSMVKTQYF
TGCAGTGCTATTGGGCCATCGATGGTGAAGACCCAGTACTTC
>TRBJ1-1|NA|TRBV29-1|NA
CSVEDRPSTEAFF
TGCAGCGTTGAGGACAGACCCAGCACTGAAGCTTTCTTT
>TRBJ2-1|NA|TRBV7-9|TRBD2
CASSPIPSGRYNEQFF
TGTGCCAGCAGCCCGATACCTAGCGGGAGGTACAATGAGCAGTTCTTC
>TRBJ2-2|few|TRBV20-1|NA
CSARLAPVNTGELFF
TGCAGTGCTAGACTAGCGCCAGTTAACACCGGGGAGCTGTTTTTT
>TRBJ2-5|many|TRBV12-3/TRBV12-4|NA
CASSLPGGGGTQYF
TGTGCCAGCTCCCTTCCAGGCGGAGGTGGGACCCAGTACTTC
>TRBJ2-2|many|TRBV12-3/TRBV12-4|NA
CASSGVQGGELFF
TGTGCCAGCAGTGGGGTCCAGGGCGGGGAGCTGTTTTTT